The clone carrying this T cell receptor beta chain showed up just a few times. The antigen is undetermined. The data derive from a study of response to subunit inactivated influenza vaccine. Study outcomes and limitations: Authors suggested that a seasonal influenza vaccination recruits few new T cells each time.

TCRdb re-analysed the RT-PCR reads in MiXCR, keeping a single row per CDR3 protein. The sample holds more than 700,000 distinct CDR3 sequences, 21% seen once. CDR3 length: 14 residues. The V and J ends lost 1 base and 6 bases respectively, with 9 bases between them. Germline V gene sequence: CDR1 SEHNR, CDR2 FQNEAQ (reference sequence). The sample was PBMCs from blood, taken about 5 days after vaccination. The sequence was collected from a man over 45 who received an inactivated influenza vaccine. The J gene is TRBJ1-4, the V gene TRBV7-9; perhaps TRBD1 as D (5 bases). The CDR3 protein is CASSLGGADEKLFF. CDR3 coding DNA: TGTGCCAGCAGCTTAGGGGGCGCGGATGAAAAACTGTTTTTT. Full variable domain (remainder filled in from reference TRBV7-9 and TRBJ1-4): DTGVSQNPRHKITKRGQNVTFRCDPISEHNRLYWYRQTLGQGPEFLTYFQNEAQLEKSRLLSDRFSAERPKGSFSTLEIQRTEQGDSAMYLCASSLGGADEKLFFGSGTQLSVL.